The T cell receptor (beta chain) described here comes from a study of post-analysis software for immune sequencing data. The study's findings and limits: The study found TRBV5-6, TRBV5-1 and TRBV20-1 among 5 or 6 TRBV segments more frequent in patients than controls.

J gave up 4 bases and V 4 bases, and 7 bases lay outside the gene matches. CDR3 length: 14 residues. Looked up from germline, CDR1 is SGHTA and CDR2 is FQGTGA. The authors incorporated unique molecular identifiers into the TCR beta cDNA libraries. T cells numbering roughly 1 to 10 million yielded 450,000 to 600,000 cDNA molecules. MiXCR was run by TCRdb on the PCR reads, yielding one entry per CDR3 protein. The sample includes hundreds of thousands of distinct CDR3 sequences, about 57% of them seen just once. Comment on this clonotype: Its antigen is not known.

Sequencing used blood. This chain joins TRBV7-3 and TRBJ2-7, with 7 bases identical to TRBD1. This receptor was identified in a girl aged 5-17 years with multiple sclerosis. The CDR3 DNA sequence: TGTGCCAGCAGCTCGACAGGGAATGGGTACGAGCAGTACTTC. It codes for CASSSTGNGYEQYF. Combining the CDR3 with reference TRBV7-3 and TRBJ2-7 gives the whole variable domain GAGVSQTPSNKVTEKGKYVELRCDPISGHTALYWYRQSLGQGPEFLIYFQGTGAADDSGLPNDRFFAVRPEGSVSTLKIQRTERGDSAVYLCASSSTGNGYEQYFGPGTRLTVT.